This T cell receptor (beta chain) was retrieved from a study of T cell responses to AZD1222 COVID-19 vaccine. Trimming took 4 bases from V and 2 from J, leaving 18 bases between them. There are 17 residues in the CDR3. Germline CDR1 SGHDT, CDR2 YYEEEE. Regarding the study as a whole: Repertoires in all cases were sampled only once the peak T cell response had passed. Donors were mostly white British, more females; clonal diversity possibly underestimated. Of spike-specific TCRs, nearly half reportedly target regions left unmutated in variants.

In its sample, this clone was seen once. Antigen unknown. Sequencing was performed with immunoSEQ multiplex PCR; in TCRdb, only in-frame clones are kept and a portion is missing. The sample yields about 130,000 clones, around 90% seen once. The chain couples TRBV5-6 to TRBJ1-4; TRBD1 is a possible D gene (6 bases). The clonotype was recovered from an adult who received the AZD1222 COVID-19 vaccine. This specimen consisted of peripheral blood, obtained 28 days after the second AZD1222 dose. The CDR3: CASSPFSGGGTNEKLFF. CDR3 sequence (DNA): TGTGCCAGCAGCCCTTTCTCAGGAGGGGGGACTAATGAAAAACTGTTTTTT. The full variable domain, its missing parts supplied by reference TRBV5-6 and TRBJ1-4, is DAGVTQSPTHLIKTRGQQVTLRCSPKSGHDTVSWYQQALGQGPQFIFQYYEEEERQRGNFPDRFSGHQFPNYSSELNVNALLLGDSALYLCASSPFSGGGTNEKLFFGSGTQLSVL.